This TCR beta chain was retrieved from a study of cytomegalovirus exposure and HLA in healthy donors. Trimming stripped 7 bases from V and 2 bases from J, with 10 bases between. The CDR3 length is 13 residues. Germline loops: CDR1 MNHNS, CDR2 SASEGT. This clone was observed a few times. The PCR employed 60 Vbeta primers together with 13 Jbeta primers. TCRdb keeps only in-frame clones here, not all; method: immunoSEQ multiplex PCR. The profile shows around 140,000 clones, 70% to 85% of them singletons. Sequencing used PBMCs. The sequence derives from a woman aged 55-70 years in good health and CMV-seropositive. This rearrangement joins TRBV6-1 to TRBJ2-3; D might be TRBD2 (5 bases). This CDR3 reads CASKEGFTDTQYF. CDR3 coding DNA: TGTGCCAGCAAAGAGGGATTCACAGATACGCAGTATTTT.